This TCR beta chain was identified during a study of tumor and adjacent non-tumor tissue in lung cancer. Across the study: Samples averaged around 4 million productive TCRbeta reads each. Study-wide results and limits: Compared with tumor, normal lung showed significantly lower TCR diversity.

The template was RNA from unsorted bulk tissue. This clonotype appeared many times. Its matching antigen is unknown. CDR3 length: 16 amino acids. CDR1 and CDR2 from the germline V gene are LGHNA and YNFKEQ. V was pared by 0 bases and J by 4 bases, with 6 bases of the junction left unmatched. TCRbeta libraries were built with three rounds of nested PCR, modified from ARM-PCR. TCRdb processed the multiplex PCR reads anew with MiXCR; each CDR3 protein has one entry. The repertoire includes about 110,000 distinct CDR3 sequences, about 75% of them detected once, and around a third sits in the top ten. The gene calls are TRBV4-2 and TRBJ2-5; 9 positions match TRBD2. This TCR was sampled from a woman in her sixties or seventies with non-small cell lung cancer. Sequenced: lung tumor tissue. CDR3: CASSQDLAGYGETQYF. The CDR3 DNA sequence: TGTGCCAGCAGCCAAGACCTAGCGGGGTATGGAGAGACCCAGTACTTC.